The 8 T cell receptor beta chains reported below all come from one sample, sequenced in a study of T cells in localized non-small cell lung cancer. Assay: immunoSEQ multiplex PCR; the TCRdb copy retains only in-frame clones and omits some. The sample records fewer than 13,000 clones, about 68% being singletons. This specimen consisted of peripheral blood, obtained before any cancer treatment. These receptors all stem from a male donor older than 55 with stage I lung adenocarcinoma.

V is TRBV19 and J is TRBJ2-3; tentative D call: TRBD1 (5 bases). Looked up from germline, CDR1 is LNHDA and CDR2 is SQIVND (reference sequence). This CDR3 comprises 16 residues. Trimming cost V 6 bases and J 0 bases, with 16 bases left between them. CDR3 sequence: CASSRTPLTSTDTQYF. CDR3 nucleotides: TGTGCCAGTAGCAGGACACCTCTTACTAGCACAGATACGCAGTATTTT.

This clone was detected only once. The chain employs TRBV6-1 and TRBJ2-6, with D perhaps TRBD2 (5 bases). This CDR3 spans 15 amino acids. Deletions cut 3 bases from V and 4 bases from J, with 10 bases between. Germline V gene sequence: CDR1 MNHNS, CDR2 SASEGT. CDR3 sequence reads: CASSDEGAGANVLTF. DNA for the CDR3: TGTGCCAGCAGTGATGAGGGTGCCGGGGCCAACGTCCTGACTTTC.

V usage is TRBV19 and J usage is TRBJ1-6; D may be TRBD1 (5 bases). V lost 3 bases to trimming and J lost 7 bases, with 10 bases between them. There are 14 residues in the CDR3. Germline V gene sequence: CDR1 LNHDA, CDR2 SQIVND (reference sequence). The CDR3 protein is CASSMGRVNSPLHF. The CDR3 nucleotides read TGTGCCAGTAGTATGGGCAGGGTGAATTCACCCCTCCACTTT.

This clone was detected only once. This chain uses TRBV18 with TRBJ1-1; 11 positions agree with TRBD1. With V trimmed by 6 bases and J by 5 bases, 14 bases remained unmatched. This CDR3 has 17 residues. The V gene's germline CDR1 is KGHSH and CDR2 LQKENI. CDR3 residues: CASSWEGQGAKGTEAFF. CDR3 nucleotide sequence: TGTGCCAGCTCGTGGGAAGGACAGGGGGCAAAGGGGACTGAAGCTTTCTTT.

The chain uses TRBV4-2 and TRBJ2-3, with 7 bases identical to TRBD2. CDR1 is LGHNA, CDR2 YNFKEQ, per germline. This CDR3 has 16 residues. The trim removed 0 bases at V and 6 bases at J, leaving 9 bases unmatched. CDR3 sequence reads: CASSQEGGGRLDTQYF. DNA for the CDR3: TGTGCCAGCAGCCAAGAAGGCGGGGGTAGATTGGATACGCAGTATTTT.

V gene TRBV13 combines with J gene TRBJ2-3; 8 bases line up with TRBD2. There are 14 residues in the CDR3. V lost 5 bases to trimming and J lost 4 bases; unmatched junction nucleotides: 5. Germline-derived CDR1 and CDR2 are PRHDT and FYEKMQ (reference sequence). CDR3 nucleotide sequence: TGTGCCAGCAGCACGGGACTAGAATCAGATACGCAGTATTTT. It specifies CASSTGLESDTQYF.

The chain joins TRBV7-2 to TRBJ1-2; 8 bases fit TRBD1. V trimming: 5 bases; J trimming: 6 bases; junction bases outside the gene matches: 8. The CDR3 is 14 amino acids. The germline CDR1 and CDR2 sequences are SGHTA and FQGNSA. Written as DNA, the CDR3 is TGTGCCAGCAGCCTAAACAGGGGGTACAATGGCTACACCTTC. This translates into CASSLNRGYNGYTF.

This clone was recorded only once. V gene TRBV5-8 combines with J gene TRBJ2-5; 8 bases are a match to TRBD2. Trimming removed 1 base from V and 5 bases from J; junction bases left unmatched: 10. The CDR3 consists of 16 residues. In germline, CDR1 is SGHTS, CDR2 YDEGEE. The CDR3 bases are TGTGCCAGCAGCTTGAGGACGGGGGGGCGGCGGGAGACCCAGTACTTC. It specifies CASSLRTGGRRETQYF.